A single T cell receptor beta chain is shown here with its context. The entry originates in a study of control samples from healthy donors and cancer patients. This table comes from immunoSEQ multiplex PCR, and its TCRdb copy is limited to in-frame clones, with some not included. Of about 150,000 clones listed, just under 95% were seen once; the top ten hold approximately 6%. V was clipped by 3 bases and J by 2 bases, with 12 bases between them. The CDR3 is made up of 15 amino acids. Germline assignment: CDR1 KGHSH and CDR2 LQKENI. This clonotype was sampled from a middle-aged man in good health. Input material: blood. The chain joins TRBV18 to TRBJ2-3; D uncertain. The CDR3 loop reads CASSPDLPPTDTQYF. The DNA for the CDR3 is TGTGCCAGCTCACCGGACCTTCCTCCCACAGATACGCAGTATTTT.